These T cell receptor beta chains were read from a single sample in a study of CD8 T cells in cerebrospinal fluid in Alzheimer's disease. TCRdb derives one entry per CDR3 protein from the 10x single-cell sequencing reads, leaving out DNA. The sample has hundreds of distinct CDR3 sequences. Sequencing was done on a sample of cerebrospinal fluid. These receptors all come from a human donor with Parkinson's disease. The CDR3 runs from the conserved cysteine through the conserved F or W. Clone size appears in some rows only: once, few, many, or a class for an expanded clone.

CASSQDLPGQGRYEQYF TRBJ2-7 TRBV3-1 17 medium-sized
CASSLRGAFPQFF TRBJ2-1 TRBV6-5 13 hyperexpanded
CASSESGAFYNEQFF TRBJ2-1 TRBV9 15 large
CASSIGLEDTQYF TRBJ2-3 TRBV7-6 13 large
CASSPDSTDSPLHF TRBJ1-6 TRBV9 14 large
CAISEAGPGTEAFF TRBJ1-1 TRBV10-3 14 medium-sized
CASSEAGQGRANEKLFF TRBJ1-4 TRBV2 17 .
CASEAGGGYEQFF TRBJ2-1 TRBV6-2/TRBV6-3 13 medium-sized
CASSLEGSLGAEAFF TRBJ1-1 TRBV5-1 15 medium-sized
CASRLRPADSGNTIYF TRBJ1-3 TRBV6-1 16 .
CASRGRTPNTEAFF TRBJ1-1 TRBV6-5 14 medium-sized
CASSQGEEQYF TRBJ2-7 TRBV13 11 hyperexpanded
CASSFTGGNQPQHF TRBJ1-5 TRBV7-8 14 large
CASSQAPGGAYEQYF TRBJ2-7 TRBV4-1 15 .
CASSFRRESTEAFF TRBJ1-1 TRBV7-8 14 medium-sized
CASSQGQNNYGYTF TRBJ1-2 TRBV3-1 14 medium-sized
CASSYGQAQREGEQYF TRBJ2-7 TRBV6-6 16 large
CATRLGGLANEQFF TRBJ2-1 TRBV15 14 medium-sized
CSVMGDRGGYEQYF TRBJ2-7 TRBV29-1 14 .
CASRGTGMTDTQYF TRBJ2-3 TRBV12-3/TRBV12-4 14 medium-sized
CASSQENRQGLNEKLFF TRBJ1-4 TRBV4-1 17 medium-sized
CASTSRASGGPGANVLTF TRBJ2-6 TRBV27 18 .
CASSSTGTGGTGYTF TRBJ1-2 TRBV7-8 15 medium-sized
CASSRQDSSYEQYF TRBJ2-7 TRBV7-9 14 medium-sized
CASSFDHRASGNTIYF TRBJ1-3 TRBV5-1 16 medium-sized
CASSAGLDTEAFF TRBJ1-1 TRBV2 13 medium-sized
CASSFDNTYEQYF TRBJ2-7 TRBV5-1 13 medium-sized
CASSLGTGALNEKLFF TRBJ1-4 TRBV5-1 16 medium-sized
CSARGQGTHEQYF TRBJ2-7 TRBV20-1 13 medium-sized
CASSYVDGANVLTF TRBJ2-6 TRBV6-5 14 large
CASSLPGYGNTIYF TRBJ1-3 TRBV19 14 .
CASSGSGGGYGYTF TRBJ1-2 TRBV2 14 .
CASGRVSYNEQFF TRBJ2-1 TRBV12-5 13 medium-sized
CASSQPSPGLAGGDTQYF TRBJ2-3 TRBV12-3/TRBV12-4 18 medium-sized
CASSGEVPEAFF TRBJ1-1 TRBV12-3/TRBV12-4 12 hyperexpanded
CASRGGGYRNTIYF TRBJ1-3 TRBV6-6 14 hyperexpanded
CAWSVGPPGELFF TRBJ2-2 TRBV30 13 medium-sized
CAISERGVGFNEQFF TRBJ2-1 TRBV10-3 15 medium-sized
CSARPARGGDYGYTF TRBJ1-2 TRBV20-1 15 medium-sized